Sequencing of this T cell receptor (beta chain) was carried out in a study of siplizumab effects on memory and regulatory T cells. Here immunoSEQ multiplex PCR was the method, and the copy in TCRdb shows in-frame clones only, minus some. The sample has 80,000 to 130,000 clones, around 90% seen once; the top ten hold 2.5% to 3%. The V end was cut by 5 bases, the J end by 8 bases, with 12 bases between. CDR1 is SEHNR and CDR2 is FQNEAQ in the germline V gene (reference sequence). The CDR3 consists of 12 residues. The sample holds a few counts of this clone. This clonotype originated in a human donor in good health. Some clones in this sample may be carry-over from other donors' samples. The source material was CD4+ T cells sorted from blood. The V gene is TRBV7-9, the J gene TRBJ1-2; D unresolved. This chain's CDR3 is CASSPRDLGYTF. CDR3 DNA sequence: TGTGCCAGCAGCCCCCGAGATTTGGGCTACACCTTC.